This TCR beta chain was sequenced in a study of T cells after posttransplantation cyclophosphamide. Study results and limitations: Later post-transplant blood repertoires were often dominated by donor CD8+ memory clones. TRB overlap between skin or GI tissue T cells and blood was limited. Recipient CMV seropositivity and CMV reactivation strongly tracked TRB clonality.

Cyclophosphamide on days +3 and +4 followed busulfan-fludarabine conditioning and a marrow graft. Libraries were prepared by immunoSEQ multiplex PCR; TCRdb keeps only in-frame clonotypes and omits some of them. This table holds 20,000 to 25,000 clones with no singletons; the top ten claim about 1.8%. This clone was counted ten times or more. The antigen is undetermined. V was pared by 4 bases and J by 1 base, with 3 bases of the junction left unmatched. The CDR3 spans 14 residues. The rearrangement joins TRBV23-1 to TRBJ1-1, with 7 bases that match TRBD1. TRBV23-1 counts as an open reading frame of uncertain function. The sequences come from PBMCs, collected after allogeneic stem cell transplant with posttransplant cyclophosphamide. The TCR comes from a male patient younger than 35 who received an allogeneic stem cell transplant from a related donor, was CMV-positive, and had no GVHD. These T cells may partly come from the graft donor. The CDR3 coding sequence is TGCGCCAGCAGTCCAGGGGACAGGAACACTGAAGCTTTCTTT. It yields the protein CASSPGDRNTEAFF.